This T cell receptor (beta chain) was sequenced during a study of T cell responses to AZD1222 COVID-19 vaccine. Details on this clone: The antigen is undetermined.

Study-wide findings and caveats: A mostly white British donor set with more females was recruited, and clonal diversity was possibly underestimated. Nearly half of spike-specific TCRs reportedly target unmutated variant regions. A rise in Spike-specific TCR breadth and depth followed two AZD1222 doses. Seropositive AZD1222 recipients at baseline numbered only 6 or 7.

Clones were read by immunoSEQ multiplex PCR, and TCRdb kept only the in-frame ones, dropping some. The table includes around 180,000 clones, around 87% detected once. From germline, CDR1 is SNHLY and CDR2 FYNNEI. The V gene lost 3 bases and the J gene lost 0 bases, with 21 bases spanning the gap. The CDR3 is made up of 19 amino acids. The specimen was peripheral blood, collected on day 0 of AZD1222 vaccination. This receptor was obtained from an adult in good health. The chain employs TRBV2 and TRBJ1-5; D gene ambiguous. The CDR3 DNA is TGTGCCAGCAGTGACTTCATCGGAACCGCTCACTATAGCAATCAGCCCCAGCATTTT. It codes for CASSDFIGTAHYSNQPQHF. The variable domain in full, with the rest retrieved from reference TRBV2 and TRBJ1-5, is EPEVTQTPSHQVTQMGQEVILRCVPISNHLYFYWYRQILGQKVEFLVSFYNNEISEKSEIFDDQFSVERPDGSNFTLKIRSTKLEDSAMYFCASSDFIGTAHYSNQPQHFGDGTRLSIL.